Given below is one T cell receptor (beta chain) in context. In the original processing: Estimation of nucleated cell counts relied on the amplification of reference gene primers. Here immunoSEQ multiplex PCR was the method, and the copy in TCRdb shows in-frame clones only, minus some. V, J and clone size were drawn from that table, and D and trimming were deduced from the DNA. The repertoire holds about 200,000 clones, about 88% seen once, with roughly 6% in the top ten. The data are from a study of blood T cell repertoires in COVID-19. Study-wide background: The United States, Italy and Spain were the sources of the acute and convalescent COVID-19 samples. In each case, the material was cDNA or gDNA derived from T cells, B-cell-depleted T cells, or PBMCs.

The TCR comes from a woman aged 35 to 49 who had recovered from COVID-19. Sequenced sample: peripheral blood.

The CDR3 spells CASTWRGTYEQYF. As DNA, the CDR3 is TGTGCCAGCACATGGCGGGGGACCTACGAGCAGTACTTC. The genes are TRBV2 and TRBJ2-7, with TRBD2 identical over 7 bases. The CDR3 consists of 13 residues. V lost 7 bases, J lost 2 bases, and 5 bases stayed unmatched. CDR1 and CDR2 (germline): SNHLY, FYNNEI. Filled out from reference TRBV2 and TRBJ2-7, the complete variable domain reads EPEVTQTPSHQVTQMGQEVILRCVPISNHLYFYWYRQILGQKVEFLVSFYNNEISEKSEIFDDQFSVERPDGSNFTLKIRSTKLEDSAMYFCASTWRGTYEQYFGPGTRLTVT.